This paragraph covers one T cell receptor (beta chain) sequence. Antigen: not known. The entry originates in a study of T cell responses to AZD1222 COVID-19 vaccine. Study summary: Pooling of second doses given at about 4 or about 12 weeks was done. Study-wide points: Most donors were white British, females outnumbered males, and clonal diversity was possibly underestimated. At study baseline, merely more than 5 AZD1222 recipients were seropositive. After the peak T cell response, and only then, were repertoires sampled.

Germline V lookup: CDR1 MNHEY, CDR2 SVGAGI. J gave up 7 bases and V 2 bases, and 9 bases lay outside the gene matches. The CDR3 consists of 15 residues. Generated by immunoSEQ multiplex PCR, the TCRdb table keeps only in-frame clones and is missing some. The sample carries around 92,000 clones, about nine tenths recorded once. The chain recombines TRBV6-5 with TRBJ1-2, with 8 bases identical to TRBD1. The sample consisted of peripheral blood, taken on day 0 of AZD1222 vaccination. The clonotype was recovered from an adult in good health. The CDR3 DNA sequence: TGTGCCAGCAGTTACGCTCGGACAGGGTCGGCTGGCTACACCTTC. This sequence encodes CASSYARTGSAGYTF.